The 18 T cell receptor beta chains reported below all come from one sample, sequenced in a study of blood T cells in healthy people across ages (dated by TCRdb to the mid-2010s). The library was produced with 5' RACE. The sample was run on an Illumina HiSeq 2500. A second PCR of about 6 to 12 cycles was performed with a sample-barcoded 5' primer and a J-beta primer mix. The public reads were reprocessed in TCRdb via fastp at Q25 and MiXCR, keeping in-frame beta chains. Merged by CDR3 protein, the rows form single entries marked with the most common genes and DNA. The sample has hundreds of thousands of distinct CDR3 sequences on record, 40% to 50% of them singletons. The ten largest clones take up around 18% of the sample. Material for sequencing was blood. These TCRs come from a man between 60 and 70 years old in good health.

The chain recombines TRBV3-1 with TRBJ1-2, with D unresolved. This CDR3 region has 15 residues. CDR1 is LGHDT and CDR2 is YNNKEL in the germline V gene (reference sequence). The V end lost 4 bases, the J end lost 4 bases, and 16 bases lay between the germline ends. The CDR3 loop is CASSPGARVGYGYTF. The CDR3 nucleotides are TGTGCCAGCAGCCCCGGAGCTCGGGTGGGCTATGGCTACACCTTC.

V and J are TRBV5-8 and TRBJ2-1, with 8 bases that match TRBD1. Germline values: CDR1 SGHTS, CDR2 YDEGEE. The CDR3 covers 19 residues. The CDR3 loop is CVDEGTGIIKSSLHNEQFF. In DNA form, the CDR3 reads TGTGTCGACGAGGGGACAGGCATAATTAAGTCCTCCCTCCACAATGAGCAGTTCTTC.

This clonotype came up many times. Relative to the germline gene, one junction end is altered; a read error may explain this. The chain links TRBV29-1 to TRBJ2-1, with D perhaps TRBD1 (6 bases). This CDR3 spans 13 amino acids. Germline V lookup: CDR1 SQVTM, CDR2 ANQGSEA. CDR3 in amino acids: CSVEEQGTNEQFF. CDR3 DNA sequence: TGCAGCGTAGAAGAACAGGGTACCAATGAGCAGTTCTTC.

This chain joins TRBV18 and TRBJ2-7, with a tentative D call TRBD1 (6 bases). The CDR3 spans 15 residues. Germline loops: CDR1 KGHSH, CDR2 LQKENI. Trimming removed 2 bases at V and 0 bases at J, with 11 bases between. The CDR3 is CASSPSTGLSYEQYF. The CDR3 nucleotides are TGTGCCAGCTCACCATCGACAGGTCTCTCCTACGAGCAGTACTTC. Drawing the rest from reference TRBV18 and TRBJ2-7, the complete variable domain is NAGVMQNPRHLVRRRGQEARLRCSPMKGHSHVYWYRQLPEEGLKFMVYLQKENIIDESGMPKERFSAEFPKEGPSILRIQQVVRGDSAAYFCASSPSTGLSYEQYFGPGTRLTVT.

In its sample, this clonotype was seen a few times. The chain couples TRBV20-1 to TRBJ2-3, with TRBD2 matching over 11 bases. The CDR3 runs to 16 residues. The germline gives CDR1 DFQATT, CDR2 SNEGSKA (reference sequence). The trim removed 6 bases at V and 3 bases at J, leaving 11 bases unmatched. The CDR3 DNA reads as TGCAGTGCCCCCCGGGCGGGACTAGCGGCGACAGATACGCAGTATTTT. Its protein product is CSAPRAGLAATDTQYF.

This clonotype appeared a few times. This chain connects TRBV6-5 to TRBJ2-5; tentatively, D is TRBD2 (5 bases). CDR3 length equals 15 residues. V lost 0 bases to trimming and J lost 4 bases, with 12 bases between them. Germline V gene lookup returns CDR1 MNHEY and CDR2 SVGAGI. CDR3 sequence: CASSYSTGVGETQYF. The DNA of the CDR3 is TGTGCCAGCAGTTACTCTACCGGGGTGGGAGAGACCCAGTACTTC.

This chain uses TRBV29-1 with TRBJ2-2; 7 bases are a match to TRBD1. Germline V gene lookup returns CDR1 SQVTM and CDR2 ANQGSEA. The V and J ends lost 4 bases and 4 bases, in that order; junction bases with no gene match: 9. CDR3 length equals 15 residues. Written as DNA, the CDR3 is TGCAGCGTTGTGGGTACAGGGGATAGCACCGGGGAGCTGTTTTTT. It is translated as CSVVGTGDSTGELFF.

About this clonotype: At one of its ends the junction is not consistent with the germline gene, which may arise from a read error. The rearrangement links TRBV9 to TRBJ2-7; 10 nucleotides align to TRBD1. This CDR3 is built from 15 residues. Per the germline V gene, CDR1 is SGDLS and CDR2 is YYNGEE. CDR3 protein: CASSVRGTGVDERYF. The CDR3 region has the DNA TGTGCCAGCAGCGTAAGAGGGACAGGGGTGGACGAGCGGTACTTC.

There are many counts of this clonotype. The rearrangement uses TRBV10-3 and TRBJ2-4; 8 positions agree with TRBD1. The CDR3 sequence is 15 residues long. CDR1 and CDR2 (germline): ENHRY, SYGVKD. V trimming: 5 bases; J trimming: 2 bases; junction bases outside the gene matches: 5. The CDR3 bases are TGTGCCATCAGTTCGGACAGGGTTACCAAAAACATTCAGTACTTC. It encodes CAISSDRVTKNIQYF.

This clonotype was counted between two and nine times. The chain recombines TRBV25-1 with TRBJ2-7; D is possibly TRBD1 (5 bases). Trimming removed 6 bases from V and 6 bases from J, with 12 bases in between. Germline-derived CDR1 and CDR2 are MGHDK and SYGVNS. This CDR3 has 12 amino acids. CDR3 sequence reads: CASRFQGTEQYF. Here the CDR3 DNA reads TGTGCCAGCAGGTTCCAGGGCACCGAGCAGTACTTC.

This clonotype was counted a few times. This chain uses TRBV4-3 with TRBJ2-1; D gene unclear. With 0 bases removed from V and 12 bases from J, the gap between germline ends came to 12 bases. CDR1 and CDR2 from the germline V gene are LGHNA and YSLEER. The CDR3 runs to 13 residues. CDR3 DNA: TGCGCCAGCAGCCAAGATCTTCCCCAGGTGCAGTTCTTC. It is translated as CASSQDLPQVQFF.

The V call is TRBV20-1, the J call TRBJ2-1; 8 nucleotides agree with TRBD1. The CDR3 is 14 residues long. Unmatched junction bases numbered 10, after V lost 4 bases and J lost 8 bases. CDR1 is DFQATT, CDR2 SNEGSKA, per germline (reference sequence). CDR3 coding DNA: TGCAGTGCTAACGTCCGGACAGGGTTGGATGAGCAGTTCTTC. This gives the protein CSANVRTGLDEQFF.

The V call is TRBV6-5, the J call TRBJ2-7; D is uncertain. Trimming stripped 5 bases from V and 5 bases from J, with 16 bases between. This CDR3 is 14 amino acids long. Germline V gene data show CDR1 as MNHEY and CDR2 as SVGAGI. CDR3 sequence: CASSDDLRLDEQYF. DNA of the CDR3: TGTGCCAGCAGTGACGACCTAAGACTCGACGAGCAGTACTTC.

The sample holds a few counts of this clonotype. The rearrangement uses TRBV20-1 and TRBJ2-5; TRBD2 aligns across 7 bases. The CDR3 is 18 amino acids. Losses at the gene ends were 6 bases for V and 1 base for J; bases not matched to a gene: 20. Per the germline V gene, CDR1 is DFQATT and CDR2 is SNEGSKA (reference sequence). CDR3 DNA sequence: TGCAGTGCGGGACGACTCGCGGGGGTACCATCATTCCAAGAGACCCAGTACTTC. This encodes CSAGRLAGVPSFQETQYF.

The V call is TRBV27, the J call TRBJ2-7; D remains unclear. The CDR3 is made up of 13 amino acids. The germline gives CDR1 MNHEY, CDR2 SMNVEV (reference sequence). V was clipped by 4 bases and J by 0 bases, with 7 bases between them. The CDR3 coding sequence is TGTGCCAGCAGTTCCCTCCCCTCCTACGAGCAGTACTTC. Translation: CASSSLPSYEQYF.

The chain carries TRBV11-2 and TRBJ2-1; maybe TRBD2 (5 bases). The ends were cut back, 1 base at V and 1 base at J, with 8 bases in the middle. The CDR3 runs 15 residues. Germline V gene sequence: CDR1 SGHAT, CDR2 FQNNGV. The CDR3 nucleotides read TGTGCCAGCAGCTTAGGGTCGGGATCCTACAATGAGCAGTTCTTC. This gives the protein CASSLGSGSYNEQFF.

The chain links TRBV6-5 to TRBJ2-3; D is undetermined. The CDR3 is 11 amino acids. The V end was cut by 0 bases, the J end by 8 bases, with 3 bases between. CDR1 and CDR2 (germline): MNHEY, SVGAGI. DNA of the CDR3: TGTGCCAGCAGTTACTCGACTACGCAGTATTTT. Protein: CASSYSTTQYF.

This clonotype was recorded only once. A much more abundant neighbour one base away suggests this may be a read error. The chain is built from TRBV4-3 and TRBJ2-7; 12 bases align to TRBD2. Trimming cost V 3 bases and J 7 bases; bases outside gene matches: 13. The CDR3 spans 17 residues. The V gene's germline CDR1 is LGHNA and CDR2 YSLEER. The CDR3 bases are TGCGCCAGCAGCCAGACTAGCGGGGGAACGCTATACAATGAGCAGTACTTC. Translated: CASSQTSGGTLYNEQYF.